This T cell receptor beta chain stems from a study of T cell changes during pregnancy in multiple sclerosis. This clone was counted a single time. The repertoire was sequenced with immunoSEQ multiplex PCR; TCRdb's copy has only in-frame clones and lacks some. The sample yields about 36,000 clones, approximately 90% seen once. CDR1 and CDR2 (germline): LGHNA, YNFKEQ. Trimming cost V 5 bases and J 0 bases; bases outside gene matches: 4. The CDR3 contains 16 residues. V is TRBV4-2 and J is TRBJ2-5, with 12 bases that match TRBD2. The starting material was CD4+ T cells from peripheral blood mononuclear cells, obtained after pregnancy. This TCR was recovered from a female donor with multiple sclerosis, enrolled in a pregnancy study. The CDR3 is CASSAGLAGHQETQYF. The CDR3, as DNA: TGTGCCAGCAGCGCGGGACTAGCGGGCCACCAAGAGACCCAGTACTTC.